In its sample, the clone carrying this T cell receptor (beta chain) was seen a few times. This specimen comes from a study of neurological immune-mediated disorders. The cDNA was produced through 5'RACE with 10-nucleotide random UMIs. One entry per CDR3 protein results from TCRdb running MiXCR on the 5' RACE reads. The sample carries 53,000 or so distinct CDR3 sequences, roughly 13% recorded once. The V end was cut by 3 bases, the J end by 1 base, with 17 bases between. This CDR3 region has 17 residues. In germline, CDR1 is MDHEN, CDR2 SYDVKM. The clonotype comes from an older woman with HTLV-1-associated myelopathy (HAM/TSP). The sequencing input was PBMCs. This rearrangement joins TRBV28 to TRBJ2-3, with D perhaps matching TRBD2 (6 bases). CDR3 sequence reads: CASSFYWLARRTDTQYF. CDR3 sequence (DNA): TGTGCCAGCAGTTTTTATTGGCTAGCGAGACGCACAGATACGCAGTATTTT.